This T cell receptor (beta chain) came from a study of T cell responses to AZD1222 COVID-19 vaccine. CDR1 and CDR2 from the germline V gene are SGHTA and FQGTGA. The V gene end was trimmed by 5 bases and the J gene end by 2 bases; junction bases not matched to a gene: 4. This CDR3 is 14 amino acids long. About this clone: The antigen is unknown.

Points from the study as a whole: Regions left unmutated in variants are reportedly the target of nearly half of spike-specific TCRs. Recipients of AZD1222 seropositive at baseline numbered only 6 or 7. When two AZD1222 doses had been given, Spike-specific TCR breadth and depth rose. Regions 160-218 and 743-854 dominated among vaccine-associated CD4 TCRs spanning spike.

Profiled with immunoSEQ multiplex PCR; TCRdb holds only in-frame clones, not every one. The sample carries roughly 50,000 clones, around nine tenths recorded once. V is TRBV7-3 and J is TRBJ1-1, with 8 bases that match TRBD1. This clonotype was obtained from an adult in good health. This specimen was peripheral blood, taken on day 0 of AZD1222 vaccination. The chain's CDR3 is CASSVQGGNTEAFF. The CDR3 DNA is TGTGCCAGCAGCGTACAGGGGGGCAACACTGAAGCTTTCTTT. Using reference TRBV7-3 and TRBJ1-1 for the parts outside the CDR3, the full variable domain is GAGVSQTPSNKVTEKGKYVELRCDPISGHTALYWYRQSLGQGPEFLIYFQGTGAADDSGLPNDRFFAVRPEGSVSTLKIQRTERGDSAVYLCASSVQGGNTEAFFGQGTRLTVV.